These 9 T cell receptor beta chains originate from one sample sequenced in a study of T-cell memory formation after mild COVID-19 (dated by TCRdb to the early 2020s). Libraries were prepared through 5' RACE. TCRdb shows the sequencer as Illumina NovaSeq 6000. TCRdb trimmed public reads at Q25 via fastp, called clones via MiXCR and kept in-frame beta chains. Records with the same CDR3 protein are collapsed into one entry carrying the most frequent genes and DNA. The sample has fewer than 650,000 distinct CDR3 sequences on record, 20% to 25% of them singletons. Of the sample, approximately 8.4% falls within the top ten clones. Sequenced material: PBMCs or a T cell subset sorted from them (not recorded which). The receptor source for this set is an adult woman who had mild COVID-19 (a few samples of this study predate the infection). The sample titles of this study are shuffled in the database, so cell type and time point are left out; the donor was told from shared clones.

The genes are TRBV9 and TRBJ2-7, with D perhaps TRBD2 (6 bases). Deletions cut 0 bases from V and 3 bases from J, with 13 bases between. Germline CDR1 SGDLS, CDR2 YYNGEE. CDR3 size: 15 residues. The DNA of the CDR3 is TGTGCCAGCAGCGTAGACCACGGAGGGAGCTACGAGCAGTACTTC. It yields the protein CASSVDHGGSYEQYF.

This clonotype has just a few counts. The V call is TRBV3-1, the J call TRBJ2-1; TRBD2 is a possible D gene (6 bases). CDR1 LGHDT and CDR2 YNNKEL come from the germline V gene (reference sequence). CDR3 length: 13 amino acids. The V end lost 0 bases, the J end lost 12 bases, and 12 bases lay between the germline ends. DNA for the CDR3: TGTGCCAGCAGCCAAGATCGGGAGCGGGTGCAGTTCTTC. Amino acid sequence: CASSQDRERVQFF.

This clonotype was seen once. The rearrangement uses TRBV9 and TRBJ2-3; D is possibly TRBD1 (6 bases). Trimming removed 3 bases from V and 9 bases from J, with 11 bases in between. This CDR3 has 12 amino acids. The germline V gene encodes CDR1 SGDLS and CDR2 YYNGEE. CDR3 residues: CASSAPGQTQYF. CDR3 in DNA: TGTGCCAGCAGCGCGCCGGGACAAACGCAGTATTTT.

This clonotype was counted between two and nine times. The CDR3 reads CASSYDERLNQPQHF. CDR3 nucleotide sequence: TGTGCCAGCAGTTACGATGAAAGACTCAATCAGCCCCAGCATTTT. The rearrangement links TRBV6-6 to TRBJ1-5; D is undetermined. In germline, CDR1 is MNHNY, CDR2 SVGAGI (reference sequence). Trimming removed 2 bases at V and 3 bases at J, with 11 bases between. The CDR3 spans 15 residues.

This clonotype was seen more than once but under ten times. The CDR3 bases are TGCGCCAGCAGTGACATGGGGGGCGGTCTAGCAGATACGCAGTATTTT. Encoded protein: CASSDMGGGLADTQYF. The chain links TRBV10-2 to TRBJ2-3; D may correspond to TRBD1 or TRBD2 (6 bases each). The CDR3 spans 16 residues. V was trimmed by 3 bases and J by 4 bases, leaving 17 bases between them. Looked up from germline, CDR1 is WSHSY and CDR2 is SAAADI.

This clonotype was observed a few times. The J gene is TRBJ2-2, the V gene TRBV9; the match to TRBD2 covers 13 bases. The germline V gene encodes CDR1 SGDLS and CDR2 YYNGEE. V lost 3 bases to trimming and J lost 2 bases; unmatched junction nucleotides: 1. This CDR3 contains 16 residues. The CDR3 is CASSGTSGSNTGELFF. The CDR3 DNA follows: TGTGCCAGCAGCGGGACTAGCGGGAGTAACACCGGGGAGCTGTTTTTT.

This clonotype turned up a few times. This sequence joins TRBV5-1 and TRBJ2-3, with a tentative D call TRBD2 (6 bases). Germline V gene sequence: CDR1 SGHRS, CDR2 YFSETQ. The CDR3 extends over 14 amino acids. V lost 7 bases, J lost 1 base, and 13 bases lay in between. The CDR3 reads CASGRTSRTDTQYF. DNA of the CDR3: TGCGCCAGCGGGAGGACGTCCCGCACAGATACGCAGTATTTT.

The chain recombines TRBV7-2 with TRBJ2-2, with D hard to call. The CDR3 length is 15 residues. The ends were cut back, 0 bases at V and 3 bases at J, with 8 bases in the middle. CDR1 and CDR2 (germline): SGHTA, FQGNSA. The CDR3 region is CASSLAQMYTGELFF. In DNA form, the CDR3 reads TGTGCCAGCAGCTTAGCACAGATGTACACCGGGGAGCTGTTTTTT.

This chain links TRBV5-6 with TRBJ2-3; weak D call: TRBD2 (5 bases). The CDR3 is made up of 16 amino acids. Germline values: CDR1 SGHDT, CDR2 YYEEEE. Trimming removed 0 bases at V and 1 base at J, with 12 bases between. CDR3 in amino acids: CASSLAGEWGTDTQYF. Here the CDR3 DNA reads TGTGCCAGCAGCTTGGCCGGGGAGTGGGGCACAGATACGCAGTATTTT.